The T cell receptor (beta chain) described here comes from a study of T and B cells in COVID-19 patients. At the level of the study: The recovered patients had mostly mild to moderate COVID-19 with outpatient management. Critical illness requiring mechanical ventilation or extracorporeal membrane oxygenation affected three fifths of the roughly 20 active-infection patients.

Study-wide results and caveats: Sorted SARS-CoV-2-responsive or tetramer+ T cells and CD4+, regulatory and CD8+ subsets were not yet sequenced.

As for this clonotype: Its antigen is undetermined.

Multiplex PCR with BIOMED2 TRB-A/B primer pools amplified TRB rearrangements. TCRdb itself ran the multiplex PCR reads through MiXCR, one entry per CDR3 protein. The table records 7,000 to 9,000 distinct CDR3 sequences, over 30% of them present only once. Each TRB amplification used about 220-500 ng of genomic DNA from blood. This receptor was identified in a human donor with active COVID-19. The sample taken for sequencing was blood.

This CDR3 reads CASSYQGPSGGTGELFF. The CDR3 DNA reads as TGTGCCAGCAGTTATCAAGGGCCCTCCGGGGGCACCGGGGAGCTGTTTTTT. The J gene is TRBJ2-2, the V gene TRBV6-5, with D possibly matching TRBD2 (6 bases). The length of the CDR3 is 17 residues. V lost 3 bases and J lost 4, with 18 bases in between. Germline CDR1 MNHEY, CDR2 SVGAGI.